This TCR beta chain is drawn from a study of blood T cell repertoires in COVID-19. Study overall: Some COVID-19 samples were acute and others convalescent; all came from the United States, Italy and Spain. PBMCs, B-cell-depleted T cells, or T cells provided the cDNA or gDNA that made up the material.

This CDR3 is 15 amino acids long. Per germline, CDR1 MNHEY and CDR2 SVGEGT. The junction had 12 bases not matched to a gene; V was cut back by 5 bases and J by 7 bases. Methods used by the authors: Amplification with reference gene primers provided the estimates of nucleated cell counts. The protocol was immunoSEQ multiplex PCR, while the TCRdb copy is restricted to in-frame clones and leaves out a portion. V and J calls and clone size are given by that table; D and trimming were obtained from the DNA. The sample shows approximately 65,000 clones, over 75% of them seen only once. Specimen: peripheral blood. V is TRBV6-2 or TRBV6-3 and J is TRBJ2-3, with 7 bases identical to TRBD2. The source of this sequence is a man aged 55 to 70 with acute or convalescent COVID-19. CDR3 protein: CASSVRSGDANTQYF. The CDR3, as DNA: TGTGCCAGCAGTGTCCGGAGCGGGGACGCAAATACGCAGTATTTT.